These T cell receptor beta chains were read from a single sample in a study of blood T cell repertoires in COVID-19. The repertoire was sequenced with immunoSEQ multiplex PCR; TCRdb's copy has only in-frame clones and lacks some. The sample gives some 100,000 clones, just over 85% of which show up once; about 1.9% is in the top ten. Material for sequencing was peripheral blood. The receptors here all came from a man in his fifties or sixties with COVID-19, enrolled during active disease. Each CDR3 is given with its conserved first and last residue. A D gene is named only where the DNA matches it firmly. Size tells how often a clone was seen (once, few, many) or the class of an expanded clone, and some rows leave it out.

CASSPPGTYGNTIYF	TGTGCCAGCTCACCACCGGGCACGTACGGAAACACCATATATTTT	TRBJ1-3	NA	15	NA	TRBV18
CSASFGSGEQYF	TGCAGTGCTAGTTTCGGGTCGGGGGAGCAGTACTTC	TRBJ2-7	once	12	NA	TRBV20-1
CASRPPDRANQPQHF	TGTGCCAGCAGGCCGCCCGACAGGGCCAATCAGCCCCAGCATTTT	TRBJ1-5	NA	15	TRBD1	TRBV6-6
CASSLLRDRVQPQHF	TGTGCCAGCAGTTTATTGCGGGACAGGGTTCAGCCCCAGCATTTT	TRBJ1-5	NA	15	TRBD1	TRBV28
CASRMGPGSSGNTIYF	TGTGCCAGCAGGATGGGTCCGGGGAGCTCTGGAAACACCATATATTTT	TRBJ1-3	NA	16	NA	TRBV2
CASSGGVHEQFF	TGTGCCAGCAGTGGGGGGGTCCATGAGCAGTTCTTC	TRBJ2-1	NA	12	NA	TRBV25-1
CASSTIAGSYNEQFF	TGTGCCAGCAGTACAATAGCGGGTTCCTACAATGAGCAGTTCTTC	TRBJ2-1	NA	15	TRBD2	TRBV14
CASSWTGTEKLFF	TGTGCCAGCAGCTGGACCGGGACAGAAAAACTGTTTTTT	TRBJ1-4	NA	13	NA	TRBV11-1
CASSRGFEAFF	TGTGCCAGCAGTAGGGGGTTCGAAGCTTTCTTT	TRBJ1-1	NA	11	NA	TRBV28
CASSQDSGSPLHF	TGTGCCAGCAGCCAAGATAGCGGTTCACCCCTCCACTTT	TRBJ1-6	NA	13	NA	TRBV3-1/TRBV3-2
CSVERDRGGYEQYF	TGCAGCGTTGAACGGGACAGGGGGGGCTACGAGCAGTACTTC	TRBJ2-7	NA	14	TRBD1	TRBV29-1